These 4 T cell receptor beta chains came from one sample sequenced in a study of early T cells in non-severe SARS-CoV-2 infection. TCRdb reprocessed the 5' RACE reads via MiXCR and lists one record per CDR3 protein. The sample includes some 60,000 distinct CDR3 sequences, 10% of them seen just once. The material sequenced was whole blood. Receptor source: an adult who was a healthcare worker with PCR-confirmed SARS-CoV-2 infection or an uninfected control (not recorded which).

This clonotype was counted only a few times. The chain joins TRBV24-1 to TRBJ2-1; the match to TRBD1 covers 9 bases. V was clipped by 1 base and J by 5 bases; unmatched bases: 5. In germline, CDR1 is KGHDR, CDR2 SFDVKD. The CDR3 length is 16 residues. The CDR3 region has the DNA TGTGCCACCAGTGATTTTGTTCGGACAGGGGACAATGAGCAGTTCTTC. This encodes CATSDFVRTGDNEQFF.

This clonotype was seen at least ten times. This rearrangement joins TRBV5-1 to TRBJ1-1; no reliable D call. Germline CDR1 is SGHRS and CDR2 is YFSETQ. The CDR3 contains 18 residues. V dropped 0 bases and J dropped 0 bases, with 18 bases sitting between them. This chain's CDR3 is CASSLDVRRLGLNTEAFF. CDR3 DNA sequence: TGCGCCAGCAGCTTGGATGTCCGCCGACTAGGGTTGAACACTGAAGCTTTCTTT.

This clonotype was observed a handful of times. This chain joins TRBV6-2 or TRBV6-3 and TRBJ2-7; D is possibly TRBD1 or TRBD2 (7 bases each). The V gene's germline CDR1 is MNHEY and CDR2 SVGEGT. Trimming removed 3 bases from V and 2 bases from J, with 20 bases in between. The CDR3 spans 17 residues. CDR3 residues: CASSYRPGGQATYEQYF. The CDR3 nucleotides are TGTGCCAGCAGTTATAGGCCGGGAGGACAGGCTACCTACGAGCAGTACTTC.

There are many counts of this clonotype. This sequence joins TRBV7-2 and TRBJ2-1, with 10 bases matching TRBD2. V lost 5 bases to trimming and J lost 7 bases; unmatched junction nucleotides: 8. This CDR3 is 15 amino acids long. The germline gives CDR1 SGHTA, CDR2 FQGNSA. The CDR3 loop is CASSQAGGRQNEQFF. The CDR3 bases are TGTGCCAGCAGCCAAGCGGGAGGGCGGCAAAATGAGCAGTTCTTC.